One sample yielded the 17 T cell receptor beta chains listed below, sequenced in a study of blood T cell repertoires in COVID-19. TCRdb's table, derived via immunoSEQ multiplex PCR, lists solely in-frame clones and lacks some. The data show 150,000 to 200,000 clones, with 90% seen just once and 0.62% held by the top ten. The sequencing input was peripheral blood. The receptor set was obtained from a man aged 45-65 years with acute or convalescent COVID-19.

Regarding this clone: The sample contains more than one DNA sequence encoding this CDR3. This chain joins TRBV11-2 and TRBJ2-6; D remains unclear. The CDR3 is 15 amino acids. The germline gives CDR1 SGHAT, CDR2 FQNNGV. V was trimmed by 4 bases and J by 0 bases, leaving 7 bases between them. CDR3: CASSSRRSGANVLTF. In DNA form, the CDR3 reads TGTGCCAGCAGCTCGCGCCGCTCTGGGGCCAACGTCCTGACTTTC. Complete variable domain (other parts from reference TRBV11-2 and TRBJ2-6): EAGVAQSPRYKIIEKRQSVAFWCNPISGHATLYWYQQILGQGPKLLIQFQNNGVVDDSQLPKDRFSAERLKGVDSTLKIQPAKLEDSAVYLCASSSRRSGANVLTFGAGSRLTVL.

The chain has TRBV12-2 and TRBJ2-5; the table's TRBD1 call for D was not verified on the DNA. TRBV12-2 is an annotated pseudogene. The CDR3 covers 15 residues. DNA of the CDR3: TGTGCAAGTCGCTCGAGACAGGGACTGCCGGAGACCCAGTACTTC. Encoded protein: CASRSRQGLPETQYF.

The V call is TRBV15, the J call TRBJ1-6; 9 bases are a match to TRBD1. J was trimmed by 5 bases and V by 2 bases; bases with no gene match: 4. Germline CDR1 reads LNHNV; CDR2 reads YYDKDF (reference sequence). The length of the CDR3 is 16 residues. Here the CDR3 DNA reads TGTGCCACCAGCAGACGGACAGGGGTGAATAATTCACCCCTCCACTTT. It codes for CATSRRTGVNNSPLHF.

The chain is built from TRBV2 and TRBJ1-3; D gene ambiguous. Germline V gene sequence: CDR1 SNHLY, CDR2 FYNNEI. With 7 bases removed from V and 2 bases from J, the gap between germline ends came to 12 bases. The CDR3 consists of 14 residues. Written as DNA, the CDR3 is TGTGCCAGCACTGACCAGAGCGCTGGAAACACCATATATTTT. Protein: CASTDQSAGNTIYF.

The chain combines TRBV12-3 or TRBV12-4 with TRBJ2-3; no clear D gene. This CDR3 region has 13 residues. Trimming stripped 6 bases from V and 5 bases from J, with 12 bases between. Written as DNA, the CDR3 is TGTGCCAGCAGCACAGAATGGGTAGATACGCAGTATTTT. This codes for CASSTEWVDTQYF.

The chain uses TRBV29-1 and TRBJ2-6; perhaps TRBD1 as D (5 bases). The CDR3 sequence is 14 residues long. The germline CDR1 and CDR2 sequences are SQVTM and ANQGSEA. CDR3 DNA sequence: TGCACCGGTCAGGGCTCCTCTGGGGCCAACGTCCTGACTTTC. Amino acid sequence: CTGQGSSGANVLTF.

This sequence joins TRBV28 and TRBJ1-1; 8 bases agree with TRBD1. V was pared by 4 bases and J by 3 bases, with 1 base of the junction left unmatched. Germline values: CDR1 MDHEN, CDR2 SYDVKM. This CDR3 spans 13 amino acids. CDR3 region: CASSSGQDTEAFF. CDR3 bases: TGTGCCAGCAGTTCGGGACAGGACACTGAAGCTTTCTTT.

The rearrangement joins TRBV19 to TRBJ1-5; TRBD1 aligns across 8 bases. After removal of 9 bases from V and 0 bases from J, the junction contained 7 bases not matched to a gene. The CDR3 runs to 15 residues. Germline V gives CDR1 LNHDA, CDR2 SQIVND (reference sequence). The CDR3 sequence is CASQEQGDSNQPQHF. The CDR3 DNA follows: TGTGCCAGCCAAGAACAGGGGGATAGCAATCAGCCCCAGCATTTT.

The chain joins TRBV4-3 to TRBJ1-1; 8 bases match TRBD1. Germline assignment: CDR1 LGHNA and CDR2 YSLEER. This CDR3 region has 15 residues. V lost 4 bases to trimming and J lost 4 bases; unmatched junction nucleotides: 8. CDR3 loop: CASSPNFGQGTEAFF. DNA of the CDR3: TGCGCCAGCAGCCCCAACTTCGGACAGGGCACTGAAGCTTTCTTT.

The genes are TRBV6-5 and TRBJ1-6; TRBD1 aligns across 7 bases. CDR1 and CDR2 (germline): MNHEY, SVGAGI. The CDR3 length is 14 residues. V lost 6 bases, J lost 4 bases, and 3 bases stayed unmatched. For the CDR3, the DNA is TGTGCCAGCAGACAGGGGCAATATAATTCACCCCTCCACTTT. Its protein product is CASRQGQYNSPLHF.

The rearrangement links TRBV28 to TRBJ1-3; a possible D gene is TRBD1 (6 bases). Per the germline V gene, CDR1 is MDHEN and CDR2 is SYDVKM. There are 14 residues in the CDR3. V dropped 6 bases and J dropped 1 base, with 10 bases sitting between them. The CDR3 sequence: CASRQQGSGNTIYF. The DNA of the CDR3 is TGTGCCAGCAGGCAACAGGGATCTGGAAACACCATATATTTT. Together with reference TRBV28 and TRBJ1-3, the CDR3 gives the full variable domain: DVKVTQSSRYLVKRTGEKVFLECVQDMDHENMFWYRQDPGLGLRLIYFSYDVKMKEKGDIPEGYSVSREKKERFSLILESASTNQTSMYLCASRQQGSGNTIYFGEGSWLTVV.

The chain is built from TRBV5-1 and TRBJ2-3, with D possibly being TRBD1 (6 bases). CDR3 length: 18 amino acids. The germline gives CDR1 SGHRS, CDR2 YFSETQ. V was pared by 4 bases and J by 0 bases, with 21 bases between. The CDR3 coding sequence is TGCGCCAGCAGCCATCATCAGGACAGCCGCCCTAGCACAGATACGCAGTATTTT. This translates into CASSHHQDSRPSTDTQYF.

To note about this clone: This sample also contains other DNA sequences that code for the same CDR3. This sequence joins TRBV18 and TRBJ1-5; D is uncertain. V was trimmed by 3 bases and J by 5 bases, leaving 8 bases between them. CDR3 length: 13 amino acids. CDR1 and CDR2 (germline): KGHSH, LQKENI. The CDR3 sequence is CASSPGSDQPQHF. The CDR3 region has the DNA TGTGCCAGCTCACCTGGCAGTGATCAGCCCCAGCATTTT.

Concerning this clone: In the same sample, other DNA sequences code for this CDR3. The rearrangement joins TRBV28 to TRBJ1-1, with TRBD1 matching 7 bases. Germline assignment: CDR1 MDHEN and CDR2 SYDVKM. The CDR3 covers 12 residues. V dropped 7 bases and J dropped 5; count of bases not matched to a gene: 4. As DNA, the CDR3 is TGTGCCAGCACTACAGGGGATACTGAAGCTTTCTTT. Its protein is CASTTGDTEAFF.

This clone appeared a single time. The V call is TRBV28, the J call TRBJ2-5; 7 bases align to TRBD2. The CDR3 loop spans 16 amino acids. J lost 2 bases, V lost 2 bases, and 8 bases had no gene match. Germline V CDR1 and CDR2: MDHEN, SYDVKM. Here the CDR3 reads CASSLVLADMQETQYF. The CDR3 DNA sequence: TGTGCCAGCAGTTTAGTTCTAGCGGATATGCAAGAGACCCAGTACTTC.

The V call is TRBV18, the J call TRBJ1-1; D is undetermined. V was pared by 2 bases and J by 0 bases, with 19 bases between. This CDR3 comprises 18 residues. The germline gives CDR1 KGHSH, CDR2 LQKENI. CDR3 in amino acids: CASSPKELAPGLNTEAFF. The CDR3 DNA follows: TGTGCCAGCTCACCAAAGGAGTTGGCCCCGGGGTTGAACACTGAAGCTTTCTTT.

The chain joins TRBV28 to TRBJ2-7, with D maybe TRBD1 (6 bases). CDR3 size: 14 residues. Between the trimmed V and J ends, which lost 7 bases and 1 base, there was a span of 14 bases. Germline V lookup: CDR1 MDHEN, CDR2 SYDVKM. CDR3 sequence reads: CASTPLGQSYEQYF. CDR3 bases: TGTGCCAGCACCCCCCTCGGACAGTCCTACGAGCAGTACTTC. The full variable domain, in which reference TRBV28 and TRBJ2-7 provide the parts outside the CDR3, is DVKVTQSSRYLVKRTGEKVFLECVQDMDHENMFWYRQDPGLGLRLIYFSYDVKMKEKGDIPEGYSVSREKKERFSLILESASTNQTSMYLCASTPLGQSYEQYFGPGTRLTVT.